One sample yielded the 10 T cell receptor beta chains listed below, sequenced in a study of shared clonotypes between healthy human individuals. The data were produced by immunoSEQ multiplex PCR, yet TCRdb's version contains in-frame clones alone and is incomplete. Of 2 million to 2.5 million clones detected, approximately 94% appear once; the ten largest clones hold approximately 0.13%. Sequencing input: naive CD4+ T cells sorted from blood. Subset: CD45RA+ positively selected. The receptors stem from a man aged 18 to 29 in good health.

The chain is built from TRBV2 and TRBJ2-1, with 7 bases that match TRBD2. V lost 7 bases to trimming and J lost 6 bases; unmatched junction nucleotides: 9. Germline CDR1 SNHLY, CDR2 FYNNEI. This CDR3 has 14 amino acids. The CDR3 DNA sequence: TGTGCCAGCAACTTAGAGCTAGCGGTCAATGAGCAGTTCTTC. As protein: CASNLELAVNEQFF.

This chain connects TRBV5-6 to TRBJ2-3; 8 nucleotides align to TRBD2. J lost 2 bases, V lost 1 base, and 9 bases had no gene match. Germline loops: CDR1 SGHDT, CDR2 YYEEEE. The CDR3 has 17 amino acids. CDR3 nucleotide sequence: TGTGCCAGCAGCTTGTCTCGAGGGACTAGATTCACAGATACGCAGTATTTT. Protein: CASSLSRGTRFTDTQYF. Together with reference TRBV5-6 and TRBJ2-3, the CDR3 gives the full variable domain: DAGVTQSPTHLIKTRGQQVTLRCSPKSGHDTVSWYQQALGQGPQFIFQYYEEEERQRGNFPDRFSGHQFPNYSSELNVNALLLGDSALYLCASSLSRGTRFTDTQYFGPGTRLTVL.

The chain has TRBV5-4 and TRBJ1-3; D uncertain. Germline values: CDR1 SGHNT, CDR2 YYREEE (reference sequence). The CDR3 is made up of 14 amino acids. Trimming stripped 3 bases from V and 0 bases from J, with 7 bases between. CDR3 loop: CASSWGNSGNTIYF. DNA of the CDR3: TGTGCCAGCAGCTGGGGAAACTCTGGAAACACCATATATTTT.

The rearrangement uses TRBV18 and TRBJ2-1, with D unclear. Germline CDR1 reads KGHSH; CDR2 reads LQKENI. This CDR3 is built from 14 residues. With 3 bases removed from V and 5 bases from J, the gap between germline ends came to 11 bases. CDR3 sequence (DNA): TGTGCCAGCTCACCGACCACACAGAACAATGAGCAGTTCTTC. Its protein is CASSPTTQNNEQFF.

This sequence joins TRBV6-1 and TRBJ1-2; possible D gene TRBD1, 5 bases. Per the germline V gene, CDR1 is MNHNS and CDR2 is SASEGT. Trimming pared 2 bases from V and 2 bases from J, leaving 15 bases between. The CDR3 contains 16 residues. This CDR3 reads CASSERSRAGNYGYTF. CDR3 nucleotide sequence: TGTGCCAGCAGTGAAAGAAGTCGGGCAGGGAACTATGGCTACACCTTC.

The chain recombines TRBV2 with TRBJ1-6; D is perhaps TRBD1 (5 bases). The CDR3 sequence is 13 residues long. V was pared by 6 bases and J by 10 bases, with 13 bases between. Looked up from germline, CDR1 is SNHLY and CDR2 is FYNNEI. The CDR3 DNA sequence: TGTGCCAGCAGGGAGGACATCACCTCACCCCTCCACTTT. As protein: CASREDITSPLHF.

The chain combines TRBV6-1 with TRBJ1-1; 11 bases are shared with TRBD1. From germline, CDR1 is MNHNS and CDR2 SASEGT. The CDR3 covers 15 residues. V lost 6 bases and J lost 5; bases outside the gene matches: 8. As DNA, the CDR3 is TGTGCCAGCAGGGGTCCCGGGACAGGGGGGACTGAAGCTTTCTTT. Encoded protein: CASRGPGTGGTEAFF.

J is TRBJ1-2 and V is TRBV20-1, with D unclear. The germline CDR1 and CDR2 sequences are DFQATT and SNEGSKA (reference sequence). The CDR3 length is 9 residues. The DNA of the CDR3 is TGCACCCCCTCCGGCCGCTACACCTTC. Translating gives CTPSGRYTF.

The chain recombines TRBV6-5 with TRBJ2-2; D is undetermined. The CDR3 is made up of 11 amino acids. CDR1 MNHEY and CDR2 SVGAGI come from the germline V gene. Trimming took 8 bases from V and 7 from J, leaving 8 bases between them. The DNA for the CDR3 is TGTGCCAGCCTAGGGTTCGGGGAGCTGTTTTTT. Translation gives CASLGFGELFF.

The chain recombines TRBV6-1 with TRBJ1-2; the match to TRBD1 covers 7 bases. Germline assignment: CDR1 MNHNS and CDR2 SASEGT. This CDR3 spans 13 amino acids. J was trimmed by 8 bases and V by 6 bases; bases with no gene match: 9. DNA of the CDR3: TGTGCCAGCAGCCCGACAGGGCTCCTGGGCTACACCTTC. Protein product: CASSPTGLLGYTF.